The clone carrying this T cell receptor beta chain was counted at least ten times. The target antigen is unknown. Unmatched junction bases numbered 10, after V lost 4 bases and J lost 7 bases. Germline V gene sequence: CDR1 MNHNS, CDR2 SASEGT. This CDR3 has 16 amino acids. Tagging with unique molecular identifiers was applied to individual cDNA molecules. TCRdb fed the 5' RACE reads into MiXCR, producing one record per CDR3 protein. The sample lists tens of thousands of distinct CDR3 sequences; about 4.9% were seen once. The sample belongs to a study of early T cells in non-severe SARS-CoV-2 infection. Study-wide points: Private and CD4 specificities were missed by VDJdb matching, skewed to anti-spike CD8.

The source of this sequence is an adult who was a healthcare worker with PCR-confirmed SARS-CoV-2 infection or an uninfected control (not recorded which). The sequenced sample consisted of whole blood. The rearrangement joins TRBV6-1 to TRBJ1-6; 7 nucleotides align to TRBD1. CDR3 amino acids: CASSAATGSGNSPLHF. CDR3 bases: TGTGCCAGCAGTGCCGCGACAGGGTCGGGGAATTCACCCCTCCACTTT.